The 5 T cell receptor beta chains below come from one sample, sequenced in a study of T cells in Graves' hyperthyroidism and ophthalmopathy. The investigators amplified TCR beta CDR3 regions from RNA transcripts. First-round RT-PCR targeting the TCR CDR3 was performed with the HTBI primer set. TCRdb redid the calling of the multiplex PCR reads with MiXCR, one entry per CDR3 protein. The sample consists of some 510,000 distinct CDR3 sequences, around 20% of them appearing once. Sequenced material: blood. Source of these receptors: a man between 18 and 35 years old with Graves' hyperthyroidism.

The chain employs TRBV4-1 and TRBJ1-5; 9 bases match TRBD1. After removal of 4 bases from V and 6 bases from J, the junction contained 4 bases not matched to a gene. Germline V gene sequence: CDR1 MGHRA, CDR2 YSYEKL. The CDR3 is made up of 14 amino acids. DNA of the CDR3: TGCGCCAGCAGCCCCTCGGACAGGGGTCAGCCCCAGCATTTT. Its protein is CASSPSDRGQPQHF.

CDR3 region: CATRPRQDYGYTF. The CDR3 DNA reads as TGTGCCACTCGACCCAGACAGGACTATGGCTACACCTTC. The chain links TRBV27 to TRBJ1-2; weak D call: TRBD1 (6 bases). Germline V gene sequence: CDR1 MNHEY, CDR2 SMNVEV (reference sequence). V lost 10 bases to trimming and J lost 3 bases, with 15 bases between them. The CDR3 sequence is 13 residues long.

This clonotype was observed a few times. The chain is built from TRBV25-1 and TRBJ2-5; 8 bases line up with TRBD1. This CDR3 region has 16 residues. Trimming cost V 2 bases and J 3 bases; bases outside gene matches: 8. Germline loops: CDR1 MGHDK, CDR2 SYGVNS. The CDR3: CASSEHLGQGKETQYF. The DNA for the CDR3 is TGTGCCAGCAGTGAACATTTAGGACAGGGCAAAGAGACCCAGTACTTC.

The genes are TRBV29-1 and TRBJ1-1; TRBD1 is a possible D gene (6 bases). The CDR3 covers 13 residues. V lost 8 bases and J 5 bases, leaving 18 bases between the germline ends. The germline CDR1 and CDR2 sequences are SQVTM and ANQGSEA. In DNA form, the CDR3 reads TGCAGCTCAGAGGGGGGCTTGAGAACTGAAGCTTTCTTT. It specifies CSSEGGLRTEAFF.

This clonotype was counted at least ten times. The genes are TRBV13 and TRBJ1-3; no definite D call. Germline lookup yields CDR1 PRHDT and CDR2 FYEKMQ (reference sequence). This CDR3 has 13 residues. The V end lost 8 bases, the J end lost 5 bases, and 13 bases lay between the germline ends. CDR3 DNA sequence: TGTGCCAGCCTTTCCCCCGGACGAAACACCATATATTTT. This translates into CASLSPGRNTIYF.